This entry features one TCR beta chain sequence. Antigen specificity is unknown. These data originate in a study of shared clonotypes between healthy human individuals. Study-level points and caveats: An expected dependence of interdonor clonotype sharing on sequencing depth was noted.

This table comes from immunoSEQ multiplex PCR, and its TCRdb copy is limited to in-frame clones, with some not included. The sample lists over 850,000 clones; about four fifths were seen once. The donors were adults (healthy and HIV-negative) with no recent acute infections or vaccinations. A CD45RA+ naive subset and a CD45RA-negative memory subset were split from CD4+ cells. The CDR3 has 16 amino acids. The germline CDR1 and CDR2 sequences are SNHLY and FYNNEI. With 6 bases clipped from V and 4 bases from J, the junction kept 12 bases outside the gene matches. This TCR came from a man aged 18-30 years in good health. Some clones in this sample may be carry-over from other donors' samples. This chain joins TRBV2 and TRBJ1-1; 9 positions agree with TRBD1. Sample: memory CD4+ T cells from PBMCs. Subset reported: CD45RA-negative fraction. The CDR3 bases are TGTGCCAGCAGAGAATCCACCGGGACAGGGAGCACTGAAGCTTTCTTT. The encoded protein is CASRESTGTGSTEAFF.